This is a list of T cell receptor beta chains from one sample in a study of blood T cell repertoires in COVID-19. The assay was immunoSEQ multiplex PCR, and TCRdb's table has in-frame clones only and misses some. The repertoire holds hundreds of thousands of clones, with roughly 85% as singletons. Sequencing used PBMCs or T cells enriched from blood (not recorded which). The receptor source for this set is a woman aged 45-59 years who had been exposed to COVID-19. Both conserved end residues are part of each CDR3. Fields, in order: J gene, V gene, CDR3 protein.

j_gene: TRBJ1-1
v_gene: TRBV19
CDR3aa: CASSIDANREAFF

j_gene: TRBJ2-1
v_gene: TRBV29-1
CDR3aa: CSVATSGNEQFF

j_gene: TRBJ1-5
v_gene: TRBV10-1
CDR3aa: CASTLRDRKSNQPQHF

j_gene: TRBJ1-1
v_gene: TRBV2
CDR3aa: CASSDRRSGTEAFF

j_gene: TRBJ1-5
v_gene: TRBV2
CDR3aa: CASSGTGGAGQPQHF

j_gene: TRBJ1-1
v_gene: TRBV5-4
CDR3aa: CASSFMQGVNTEAFF

j_gene: TRBJ2-3
v_gene: TRBV28
CDR3aa: CASTPTSGARADTQYF

j_gene: TRBJ2-6
v_gene: TRBV7-8
CDR3aa: CASSPRDTSGANVLTF

j_gene: TRBJ1-1
v_gene: TRBV30
CDR3aa: CAWSDWYTEAFF

j_gene: TRBJ2-2
v_gene: TRBV28
CDR3aa: CASSMGQGIPGELFF

j_gene: TRBJ2-5
v_gene: TRBV28
CDR3aa: CASSPTGTVKETQYF

j_gene: TRBJ2-2
v_gene: TRBV12-3/TRBV12-4
CDR3aa: CASSPSDTGELFF

j_gene: TRBJ1-3
v_gene: TRBV18
CDR3aa: CASSPTGHSGNTIYF

j_gene: TRBJ1-2
v_gene: TRBV28
CDR3aa: CASSLADNYGYTF

j_gene: TRBJ1-5
v_gene: TRBV7-2
CDR3aa: CASSLGGLKDQPQHF

j_gene: TRBJ2-2
v_gene: TRBV5-5
CDR3aa: CASSPLRGELFF

j_gene: TRBJ2-1
v_gene: TRBV3-1/TRBV3-2
CDR3aa: CASSQVGGSYNEQFF

j_gene: TRBJ2-5
v_gene: TRBV6-5
CDR3aa: CASGGLPLRETQYF

j_gene: TRBJ1-1
v_gene: TRBV12-3/TRBV12-4
CDR3aa: CASSSGRAFF

j_gene: TRBJ2-2
v_gene: TRBV7-2
CDR3aa: CASSPRVGGTGELFF

j_gene: TRBJ1-6
v_gene: TRBV27
CDR3aa: CASRLTGDSPLHF

j_gene: TRBJ1-2
v_gene: TRBV16
CDR3aa: CASSQWGGRGYTF

j_gene: TRBJ1-1
v_gene: TRBV27
CDR3aa: CAREGERTEAFF

j_gene: TRBJ1-2
v_gene: TRBV5-1
CDR3aa: CASSRLGGSYGYTF

j_gene: TRBJ1-4
v_gene: TRBV2
CDR3aa: CASSEQNPGGNEKLFF

j_gene: TRBJ1-6
v_gene: TRBV28
CDR3aa: CASSLGDRVNSPLHF

j_gene: TRBJ1-1
v_gene: TRBV19
CDR3aa: CASSIDREGPSEAFF

j_gene: TRBJ1-6
v_gene: TRBV9
CDR3aa: CASSETGGNSPLHF

j_gene: TRBJ2-1
v_gene: TRBV5-1
CDR3aa: CASSLGDRGPDEQFF

j_gene: TRBJ1-1
v_gene: TRBV5-1
CDR3aa: CASSLQGGTEAFF

j_gene: TRBJ2-4
v_gene: TRBV27
CDR3aa: CASSPLGGAKNIQYF

j_gene: TRBJ2-7
v_gene: TRBV7-8
CDR3aa: CASSTGTTAYEQYF

j_gene: TRBJ1-6
v_gene: TRBV2
CDR3aa: CASTLRGSSYNSPLHF

j_gene: TRBJ2-7
v_gene: TRBV6-5
CDR3aa: CASSYSTGREQYF

j_gene: TRBJ1-5
v_gene: TRBV7-2
CDR3aa: CASSPGLSNQPQHF

j_gene: TRBJ1-1
v_gene: TRBV10-3
CDR3aa: CAISESGRDTEAFF

j_gene: TRBJ2-1
v_gene: TRBV7-3
CDR3aa: CASCSGPCPYNEQFF

j_gene: TRBJ1-1
v_gene: TRBV29-1
CDR3aa: CSVGTGKPEAFF

j_gene: TRBJ1-2
v_gene: TRBV6-5
CDR3aa: CASSYSQGSENGYTF

j_gene: TRBJ2-1
v_gene: TRBV6-5
CDR3aa: CASSLGLAGDEQFF

j_gene: TRBJ1-1
v_gene: TRBV28
CDR3aa: CATQRDRGSEAFF

j_gene: TRBJ1-3
v_gene: TRBV5-1
CDR3aa: CASSLDELPNTIYF

j_gene: TRBJ1-6
v_gene: TRBV28
CDR3aa: CASSSRATNSPLHF

j_gene: TRBJ1-6
v_gene: TRBV19
CDR3aa: CASSRNPGSYNSPLHF

j_gene: TRBJ1-4
v_gene: TRBV28
CDR3aa: CASSFGTASNEKLFF

j_gene: TRBJ1-2
v_gene: TRBV10-3
CDR3aa: CAISPLEDLYGYTF

j_gene: TRBJ2-2
v_gene: TRBV6-4
CDR3aa: CASGPSATGELFF

j_gene: TRBJ1-1
v_gene: TRBV6-5
CDR3aa: CASKGIRDKNTEAFF

j_gene: TRBJ1-1
v_gene: TRBV11-2
CDR3aa: CASSAGQGAFF

j_gene: TRBJ2-3
v_gene: TRBV28
CDR3aa: CASRQVDTQYF

j_gene: TRBJ1-4
v_gene: TRBV5-1
CDR3aa: CASSYGLDNEKLFF

j_gene: TRBJ1-1
v_gene: TRBV12-3/TRBV12-4
CDR3aa: CASSEIGLARAFF

j_gene: TRBJ1-1
v_gene: TRBV20-1
CDR3aa: CSASPTVEAFF

j_gene: TRBJ1-4
v_gene: TRBV30
CDR3aa: CAWSRQVLEKLFF